The T cell receptor beta chain under discussion was sequenced for a study of T cell responses to AZD1222 COVID-19 vaccine. This clone showed up just a few times. The antigen remains undetermined. TCRdb's table, derived via immunoSEQ multiplex PCR, lists solely in-frame clones and lacks some. The repertoire holds roughly 150,000 clones, with around 89% as singletons. The CDR3 covers 14 residues. V shed 2 bases and J shed 4 bases, with 11 bases lying between them. Germline V gene lookup returns CDR1 MNHNS and CDR2 SASEGT. Regarding the study as a whole: Seropositive AZD1222 recipients at baseline numbered only five or six. The repertoires were collected only after the peak T cell response. Donors were mostly white British, more females; clonal diversity possibly underestimated.

Sequenced material: peripheral blood, taken on day 0 of MenACWY control vaccination. The chain uses TRBV6-1 and TRBJ1-2; TRBD1 might be the D (5 bases). The sequence derives from an adult in good health. CDR3 sequence (DNA): TGTGCCAGCAGTGAACCAGGGAGGAGCTATGGCTACACCTTC. This sequence encodes CASSEPGRSYGYTF.